The 19 T cell receptor beta chains below all came from one sample that was sequenced in a study of T cells in Graves' hyperthyroidism and ophthalmopathy. Regions amplified from RNA transcripts were the TCR beta CDR3 regions. The HTBI primer set served for first-round RT-PCR of the TCR CDR3. Each CDR3 protein gets one entry after TCRdb re-called the multiplex PCR reads with MiXCR. The sample yields about half a million distinct CDR3 sequences, roughly 22% seen once. Sequenced: blood. The receptors originated from a woman in her 70s with Graves' ophthalmopathy.

V is TRBV5-1 and J is TRBJ2-2, with 8 bases aligning to TRBD2. V was pared by 3 bases and J by 2 bases, with 9 bases of the junction left unmatched. CDR1 is SGHRS and CDR2 is YFSETQ in the germline V gene. CDR3 length: 17 residues. In nucleotides, the CDR3 is TGCGCCAGCAGCTCACCCACGGGAGGGACCAACACCGGGGAGCTGTTTTTT. It specifies CASSSPTGGTNTGELFF.

The V and J genes are TRBV20-1 and TRBJ2-1, with 10 bases identical to TRBD2. Germline CDR1 is DFQATT and CDR2 is SNEGSKA (reference sequence). This CDR3 region has 13 residues. V was pared by 6 bases and J by 4 bases, with 3 bases of the junction left unmatched. The CDR3 region is CSALAGGYNEQFF. The CDR3 region has the DNA TGCAGTGCCTTAGCGGGAGGTTACAATGAGCAGTTCTTC.

Notes on this clonotype: One end of the junction is discordant with germline, which a read error may explain. The V and J genes are TRBV28 and TRBJ2-1; D may be TRBD2 (7 bases). Germline CDR1 MDHEN, CDR2 SYDVKM. The CDR3 spans 14 residues. The CDR3 DNA reads TGTGCCAGCAGTGGGGAGGGACGGGACAATGAGCAGTCCTTC. It translates to CASSGEGRDNEQSF.

Many counts were recorded for this clonotype. This chain joins TRBV6-6 and TRBJ1-5, with D possibly matching TRBD1 (5 bases). The CDR3 length is 13 residues. CDR1 and CDR2 from the germline V gene are MNHNY and SVGAGI (reference sequence). Trimming shortened V by 2 bases and J by 5 bases, and 7 bases separated the two germline ends. CDR3 bases: TGTGCCAGCAGTTACGACAGCTATCAGCCCCAGCATTTT. It translates to CASSYDSYQPQHF.

This clonotype was counted a few times. This sequence joins TRBV28 and TRBJ1-4; 9 bases are a match to TRBD1. Losses at the gene ends were 6 bases for V and 8 bases for J; bases not matched to a gene: 7. CDR3 length equals 14 residues. The germline CDR1 and CDR2 sequences are MDHEN and SYDVKM. This CDR3 reads CASRGGQGGEKLFF. Written as DNA, the CDR3 is TGTGCCAGCAGGGGGGGACAGGGAGGGGAAAAACTGTTTTTT.

This clonotype showed up just a few times. The chain is built from TRBV3-1 and TRBJ1-2; D possibly corresponds to TRBD1 (5 bases). Germline V gene data show CDR1 as LGHDT and CDR2 as YNNKEL (reference sequence). The length of the CDR3 is 14 residues. V was clipped by 8 bases and J by 0 bases, with 13 bases between them. CDR3: CASEKRGSNYGYTF. The CDR3 coding sequence is TGTGCCAGCGAGAAGCGGGGCTCTAACTATGGCTACACCTTC. Full variable domain (outside the CDR3, taken from reference TRBV3-1 and TRBJ1-2): DTAVSQTPKYLVTQMGNDKSIKCEQNLGHDTMYWYKQDSKKFLKIMFSYNNKELIINETVPNRFSPKSPDKAHLNLHINSLELGDSAVYFCASEKRGSNYGYTFGSGTRLTVV.

This clonotype was recorded a few times. The CDR3 DNA sequence: TGTGCCAGTGAAGACAGGGACACACCCTACGAGCAGTACTTC. As protein: CASEDRDTPYEQYF. V is TRBV19 and J is TRBJ2-7, with 7 bases fitting TRBD1. V was clipped by 8 bases and J by 2 bases; unmatched bases: 9. Germline V gene data show CDR1 as LNHDA and CDR2 as SQIVND (reference sequence). The CDR3 loop spans 14 amino acids.

This clonotype turned up a few times. This chain links TRBV12-3 or TRBV12-4 with TRBJ1-2; D gene unclear. The V and J ends lost 6 bases and 4 bases respectively, with 12 bases between them. The CDR3 totals 13 residues. The CDR3 reads CASSSRSSYGYTF. DNA of the CDR3: TGTGCCAGCAGCTCTCGGAGCAGCTATGGCTACACCTTC.

At least ten counts were recorded for this clonotype. This chain connects TRBV7-3 to TRBJ2-3; D is unresolved. Trimming removed 0 bases at V and 0 bases at J, with 7 bases between. Germline V lookup: CDR1 SGHTA, CDR2 FQGTGA. The CDR3 runs to 15 residues. CDR3 amino acids: CASSLTGASTDTQYF. The CDR3 region has the DNA TGTGCCAGCAGCTTAACCGGTGCTAGCACAGATACGCAGTATTTT.

This chain joins TRBV3-1 and TRBJ2-1; TRBD2 matches at 12 bases. The junction had 14 bases not matched to a gene; V was cut back by 4 bases and J by 1 base. This CDR3 has 20 amino acids. Germline V lookup: CDR1 LGHDT, CDR2 YNNKEL (reference sequence). CDR3 loop: CASSRSTSGRLNGSYNEQFF. The CDR3 coding sequence is TGTGCCAGCAGCCGGTCGACTAGCGGGAGATTAAACGGGTCCTACAATGAGCAGTTCTTC.

The table lists this clonotype with many counts. The chain has TRBV28 and TRBJ2-3; 13 bases match TRBD2. CDR3 size: 15 residues. Germline CDR1 is MDHEN and CDR2 is SYDVKM. Trimming cost V 8 bases and J 3 bases; bases outside gene matches: 5. The CDR3 bases are TGTGCCAGCCGCAGGACTAGCGGGAGAACAGATACGCAGTATTTT. The encoded protein is CASRRTSGRTDTQYF.

This clonotype was picked up a small number of times. The V call is TRBV5-4, the J call TRBJ2-2; 10 bases map to TRBD2. CDR1 and CDR2 from the germline V gene are SGHNT and YYREEE (reference sequence). The CDR3 is made up of 16 amino acids. Trimming removed 2 bases from V and 5 bases from J; junction bases left unmatched: 6. CDR3: CASSLPGLAETGELFF. DNA for the CDR3: TGTGCCAGCAGCTTACCAGGACTAGCGGAGACCGGGGAGCTGTTTTTT.

This clonotype has only one observation. V usage is TRBV3-1 and J usage is TRBJ1-2; 7 bases line up with TRBD1. CDR1 LGHDT and CDR2 YNNKEL come from the germline V gene (reference sequence). Trimming took 0 bases from V and 8 from J; bases not matched to a gene: 6. This CDR3 contains 14 residues. The CDR3 DNA is TGTGCCAGCAGCCAAGATCACAGGGGTCAAGGCTACACCTTC. Encoded protein: CASSQDHRGQGYTF.

The chain has TRBV4-2 and TRBJ2-1; 8 nucleotides match TRBD1. V was pared by 0 bases and J by 1 base, with 5 bases of the junction left unmatched. The V gene's germline CDR1 is LGHNA and CDR2 YNFKEQ. The CDR3 runs 17 residues. CDR3 DNA: TGTGCCAGCAGCCAAGATTTCACAGGGGGATCCTACAATGAGCAGTTCTTC. It is translated as CASSQDFTGGSYNEQFF.

Concerning this clonotype itself: Being one base from a much bigger clone, this may be a read error. The V call is TRBV6-4, the J call TRBJ2-1; 7 bases match TRBD1. CDR3 length: 15 residues. CDR1 is MRHNA, CDR2 SNTAGT, per germline. CDR3 bases: TGTGCCAGCAGTTACCCCGGGACAGTCTACAGTGAGCAGTTCTTC. Protein product: CASSYPGTVYSEQFF.

V gene TRBV5-1 combines with J gene TRBJ1-2; no clear D. The V and J ends lost 4 bases and 3 bases respectively, with 16 bases between them. From germline, CDR1 is SGHRS and CDR2 YFSETQ. The CDR3 consists of 15 residues. The chain's CDR3 is CASSKALGRDYGYTF. The DNA of the CDR3 is TGCGCCAGCAGCAAGGCCCTTGGACGGGACTATGGCTACACCTTC.

This clonotype was found a few times. The genes are TRBV12-3 or TRBV12-4 and TRBJ2-2; no clear D gene. This CDR3 region has 17 residues. Trimming removed 2 bases from V and 0 bases from J, with 13 bases in between. CDR3 amino acids: CASSLTSGLSNTGELFF. CDR3 DNA sequence: TGTGCCAGCAGTTTAACGTCTGGGCTATCGAACACCGGGGAGCTGTTTTTT.

This clonotype was seen at least ten times. V gene TRBV30 combines with J gene TRBJ1-5, with D tentatively TRBD1 (5 bases). The CDR3 spans 15 residues. V dropped 5 bases and J dropped 0 bases, with 14 bases sitting between them. Germline-derived CDR1 and CDR2 are GTSNPN and SVGIG (reference sequence). This CDR3 reads CAWGFGTGSNQPQHF. CDR3 nucleotide sequence: TGTGCCTGGGGCTTCGGGACGGGTAGCAATCAGCCCCAGCATTTT. Together with reference TRBV30 and TRBJ1-5, the CDR3 gives the full variable domain: SQTIHQWPATLVQPVGSPLSLECTVEGTSNPNLYWYRQAAGRGLQLLFYSVGIGQISSEVPQNLSASRPQDRQFILSSKKLLLSDSGFYLCAWGFGTGSNQPQHFGDGTRLSIL.

This clonotype was observed a handful of times. The rearrangement uses TRBV7-2 and TRBJ2-2; TRBD1 aligns across 7 bases. The V gene's germline CDR1 is SGHTA and CDR2 FQGNSA. The CDR3 extends over 14 amino acids. J was trimmed by 5 bases and V by 6 bases; bases with no gene match: 6. The CDR3 sequence is CASRTGSSTGELFF. In DNA, the CDR3 is TGTGCCAGCAGGACAGGGAGTTCGACCGGGGAGCTGTTTTTT.